A selection of T cell receptor beta chains follows, all from one sample in a study of T cell responses to AZD1222 COVID-19 vaccine. Measured with immunoSEQ multiplex PCR; TCRdb has only the in-frame clones, and not every one. This table holds 100,000 to 150,000 clones, roughly 90% found once. The sequenced sample was peripheral blood, obtained on day 0 of AZD1222 vaccination. The receptors originated from an adult in good health. Both conserved end residues are part of each CDR3. Each record gives: V gene, D gene, clone size, J gene, CDR3 protein, CDR3 DNA. D genes are given only for firm matches. Some rows mark clone size as missing; the rest say once, few, many or name a class of expanded clone.

V: TRBV5-4
D: TRBD1
size: NA
J: TRBJ1-2
CDR3: CASSPGQGDGYTF
DNA: TGTGCCAGCAGCCCCGGACAGGGTGATGGCTACACCTTC

V: TRBV2
D: NA
size: NA
J: TRBJ1-1
CDR3: CASSVYRVNTEAFF
DNA: TGTGCCAGCAGTGTTTACAGGGTGAACACTGAAGCTTTCTTT

V: TRBV4-1
D: NA
size: once
J: TRBJ2-2
CDR3: CASSQWGHNTGELFF
DNA: TGCGCCAGCAGCCAATGGGGACACAACACCGGGGAGCTGTTTTTT

V: TRBV3-1/TRBV3-2
D: TRBD2
size: NA
J: TRBJ2-5
CDR3: CASSRSLERGQETQYF
DNA: TGTGCCAGCAGCCGCAGTCTTGAGCGGGGGCAAGAGACCCAGTACTTC

V: TRBV18
D: NA
size: NA
J: TRBJ2-7
CDR3: CASSPSDREQYF
DNA: TGTGCCAGCTCACCTTCAGACCGCGAGCAGTACTTC

V: TRBV6-5
D: NA
size: NA
J: TRBJ2-2
CDR3: CASSQTGWLTGELFF
DNA: TGTGCCAGCAGTCAGACAGGTTGGCTCACCGGGGAGCTGTTTTTT

V: TRBV30
D: NA
size: NA
J: TRBJ1-5
CDR3: CAWNTGNSNQPQHF
DNA: TGTGCCTGGAACACAGGGAATAGCAATCAGCCCCAGCATTTT

V: TRBV30
D: NA
size: NA
J: TRBJ1-1
CDR3: CAWSRSTEAFF
DNA: TGTGCCTGGAGCAGATCCACTGAAGCTTTCTTT

V: TRBV12-5
D: NA
size: NA
J: TRBJ2-7
CDR3: CASGPDSSYEQYF
DNA: TGTGCTAGTGGTCCGGACAGCTCCTACGAGCAGTACTTC

V: TRBV13
D: NA
size: NA
J: TRBJ1-3
CDR3: CASSLVSGNTIYF
DNA: TGTGCCAGCAGCTTAGTCTCTGGAAACACCATATATTTT

V: TRBV6-6
D: TRBD1
size: once
J: TRBJ2-7
CDR3: CASSYSGQGPYEQYF
DNA: TGTGCCAGCAGTTACTCGGGACAGGGGCCCTACGAGCAGTACTTC

V: TRBV2
D: NA
size: NA
J: TRBJ1-5
CDR3: CASSERWEQPQHF
DNA: TGTGCCAGCAGTGAAAGGTGGGAGCAGCCCCAGCATTTT

V: TRBV7-3
D: NA
size: NA
J: TRBJ1-2
CDR3: CASSFPPGYRPQHGFYGYTF
DNA: TGTGCCAGCAGCTTTCCTCCGGGTTACAGGCCCCAGCATGGGTTCTATGGCTACACCTTC

V: TRBV30
D: NA
size: NA
J: TRBJ2-7
CDR3: CAWTTGYEQYF
DNA: TGTGCCTGGACGACGGGATACGAGCAGTACTTC